The T cell receptor (beta chain) described here comes from a study of radiotherapy plus CTLA-4 blockade in lung cancer. Trimming took 5 bases from V and 3 from J; bases not matched to a gene: 10. The CDR3 loop spans 16 amino acids. Germline-derived CDR1 and CDR2 are MNHEY and SMNVEV (reference sequence). The method was immunoSEQ multiplex PCR; TCRdb's version includes in-frame clones alone and lacks a portion of them. This table has approximately 95,000 clones, approximately 78% appearing once. The chain joins TRBV27 to TRBJ1-2; 9 bases fit TRBD1. Material: peripheral blood, obtained from a patient treated with radiotherapy plus ipilimumab. This receptor was identified in a human donor with non-small cell lung cancer who had a partial response to radiotherapy plus ipilimumab. The CDR3 reads CASSANRGLGDYGYTF. The CDR3 coding sequence is TGTGCCAGCAGTGCCAACAGGGGGCTGGGGGACTATGGCTACACCTTC.